This T cell receptor (beta chain) was sequenced for a study of blood T cells in healthy people across ages. Sample-barcoded 5' priming and a J-beta primer mix drove a second PCR of about 6 to 12 cycles. Using its own MiXCR run on the 5' RACE reads, TCRdb lists one record per CDR3 protein. The sample has 650,000 to 1,000,000 distinct CDR3 sequences; about 47% are singletons. Study results and caveats: The study found more naive CD4+ cells and higher diversity in long-lived than aged donors.

This clonotype showed up just a few times. The target antigen is unknown. Germline CDR1 reads DFQATT; CDR2 reads SNEGSKA (reference sequence). Trimming removed 5 bases at V and 0 bases at J, with 8 bases between. The CDR3 runs to 13 residues. The source is a man aged 80 or over in good health. This chain uses TRBV20-1 with TRBJ1-5; D unclear. The sample was blood. DNA of the CDR3: TGCAGTGCTTCCGGGTCTAGCAATCAGCCCCAGCATTTT. It specifies CSASGSSNQPQHF.